These T cell receptor beta chains were read from a single sample in a study of blood T cell repertoires in COVID-19. Clones were sequenced by immunoSEQ multiplex PCR, and TCRdb holds only the in-frame ones, with some missing. Among hundreds of thousands of clones listed, 85% were seen once. The source material was peripheral blood. The receptors stem from a human donor in a cohort sampled during active COVID-19. Both conserved end residues are part of each CDR3. The order of the fields is clone size, V gene, J gene, D gene, CDR3 DNA, CDR3 protein. A D gene is named only where the DNA matches it firmly. Clone size is shown for a subset of rows, as once, few, many or a class of expanded clone.

clone_size: .
v_call: TRBV20-1
j_call: TRBJ2-7
d_call: TRBD1
cdr3_nt: TGCAGTGCCAAGACAGGGCACGAGCAGTACTTC
cdr3_aa: CSAKTGHEQYF

clone_size: .
v_call: TRBV19
j_call: TRBJ1-2
d_call: TRBD1
cdr3_nt: TGTGCCAGTAATACAGGGGGCTATGGCTACACCTTC
cdr3_aa: CASNTGGYGYTF

clone_size: .
v_call: TRBV6-2/TRBV6-3
j_call: TRBJ2-3
d_call: .
cdr3_nt: TGTGCCAGCAGTTCCCCCAACACAGATACGCAGTATTTT
cdr3_aa: CASSSPNTDTQYF

clone_size: .
v_call: TRBV24-1
j_call: TRBJ1-1
d_call: .
cdr3_nt: TGTGCCACCAGTGATCCACCTGGGCAGGGGCGTGTGAGGGCTGAAGCTTTCTTT
cdr3_aa: CATSDPPGQGRVRAEAFF

clone_size: .
v_call: TRBV5-4
j_call: TRBJ2-5
d_call: TRBD2
cdr3_nt: TGTGCCAGCAGCTTAAGCGGGGTCTGGGAGACCCAGTACTTC
cdr3_aa: CASSLSGVWETQYF

clone_size: .
v_call: TRBV7-9
j_call: TRBJ1-4
d_call: .
cdr3_nt: TGTGCCAGCAGCTTAGGACAGGTACCCAAGGAAAAACTGTTTTTT
cdr3_aa: CASSLGQVPKEKLFF

clone_size: .
v_call: TRBV6-5
j_call: TRBJ1-2
d_call: .
cdr3_nt: TGTGCCAGCAGTTCGGGAGCTCAAGCTAACTATGGCTACACCTTC
cdr3_aa: CASSSGAQANYGYTF

clone_size: .
v_call: TRBV6-5
j_call: TRBJ2-6
d_call: .
cdr3_nt: TGTGCCAGCACATTGGACATCTCTGGGGCCAACGTCCTGACTTTC
cdr3_aa: CASTLDISGANVLTF

clone_size: few
v_call: TRBV5-4
j_call: TRBJ1-6
d_call: .
cdr3_nt: TGTGCCAGCAGCTTGGTAACAGGGATCGGTTCACCCCTCCACTTT
cdr3_aa: CASSLVTGIGSPLHF

clone_size: .
v_call: TRBV6-5
j_call: TRBJ2-3
d_call: .
cdr3_nt: TGTGCCAGCACCCGGGATGACACAGATACGCAGTATTTT
cdr3_aa: CASTRDDTDTQYF

clone_size: .
v_call: TRBV6-5
j_call: TRBJ2-1
d_call: .
cdr3_nt: TGTGCCAGCAGTTCCTACAGGGAGCGGAATGAGCAGTTCTTC
cdr3_aa: CASSSYRERNEQFF

clone_size: .
v_call: TRBV7-9
j_call: TRBJ1-2
d_call: .
cdr3_nt: TGTGCCAGCAGCCTTGGGGGCGGGTCCTTATATGGCTACACCTTC
cdr3_aa: CASSLGGGSLYGYTF

clone_size: .
v_call: TRBV4-1
j_call: TRBJ2-4
d_call: TRBD1
cdr3_nt: TGCGCCAGCAGCCTTTCCGGGACAGGGGGCGCGGGCGACATTCAGTACTTC
cdr3_aa: CASSLSGTGGAGDIQYF

clone_size: once
v_call: TRBV5-1
j_call: TRBJ1-4
d_call: .
cdr3_nt: TGCGCCAGCAGCTTGGAGGGGGTTACAACTAATGAAAAACTGTTTTTT
cdr3_aa: CASSLEGVTTNEKLFF

clone_size: .
v_call: TRBV5-1
j_call: TRBJ2-7
d_call: TRBD1
cdr3_nt: TGCGCCAGCTTCCGGTGGGACAGTAGAGTTGACGAGCAGTACTTC
cdr3_aa: CASFRWDSRVDEQYF

clone_size: .
v_call: TRBV24-1
j_call: TRBJ1-1
d_call: .
cdr3_nt: TGTGCCACCAGCGGGAGCGGGGCTGAAGCTTTCTTT
cdr3_aa: CATSGSGAEAFF

clone_size: .
v_call: TRBV10-3
j_call: TRBJ2-1
d_call: .
cdr3_nt: TGTGCCATCAGTGAGTCTTTCCAACTAGGGAGCTCCTACAATGAGCAGTTCTTC
cdr3_aa: CAISESFQLGSSYNEQFF

clone_size: .
v_call: TRBV14
j_call: TRBJ2-3
d_call: .
cdr3_nt: TGTGCCAGCAGCCTAATGGGGGCAGCAGTAGATACGCAGTATTTT
cdr3_aa: CASSLMGAAVDTQYF

clone_size: .
v_call: TRBV6-5
j_call: TRBJ2-7
d_call: .
cdr3_nt: TGTGCCAGCTCAGCCAACAGCTACGAGCAGTACTTC
cdr3_aa: CASSANSYEQYF

clone_size: .
v_call: TRBV7-2
j_call: TRBJ2-7
d_call: .
cdr3_nt: TGTGCCAGCAGCGACAGGACCTACGAGCAGTACTTC
cdr3_aa: CASSDRTYEQYF

clone_size: few
v_call: TRBV7-9
j_call: TRBJ2-4
d_call: TRBD2
cdr3_nt: TGTGCCAGCAGCCCAAGCGGGGGGGTAAAAAACATTCAGTACTTC
cdr3_aa: CASSPSGGVKNIQYF

clone_size: .
v_call: TRBV12-5
j_call: TRBJ1-2
d_call: .
cdr3_nt: TGTGCTAGTGGTTCCAGGGGTTTGAACACCTTC
cdr3_aa: CASGSRGLNTF

clone_size: .
v_call: TRBV5-6
j_call: TRBJ1-2
d_call: .
cdr3_nt: TGTGCCAGCAGCTTGCCAGGCTATGGCTACACCTTC
cdr3_aa: CASSLPGYGYTF

clone_size: .
v_call: TRBV19
j_call: TRBJ2-3
d_call: TRBD1
cdr3_nt: TGTGCCAGTAGTATAGGGGACAGGGTTCGCACAGATACGCAGTATTTT
cdr3_aa: CASSIGDRVRTDTQYF